This note documents a single T cell receptor (beta chain) sequence. The sample comes from a study of blood T cell repertoires in COVID-19. Background on the study: There were acute and convalescent COVID-19 samples, and they came from the United States, Italy and Spain.

It was during active infection that Seattle patients were enrolled and then longitudinally followed. In the source study's methods: Counts of nucleated cells, estimated from reference gene primer amplification, were obtained. Data came from immunoSEQ multiplex PCR; TCRdb stores just in-frame clones and leaves some out. That table gives V, J and clone size, and the DNA gave D and trimming. The data contain around 400,000 clones, over 75% of them singletons. The V gene end was trimmed by 5 bases and the J gene end by 3 bases; junction bases not matched to a gene: 4. Germline V lookup: CDR1 SGHNT, CDR2 YYREEE (reference sequence). There are 15 residues in the CDR3.

The V call is TRBV5-4, the J call TRBJ2-6; 8 bases are shared with TRBD1. The sample was peripheral blood. The sequence was collected from a woman aged 60-75 years with COVID-19, enrolled during active disease. CDR3 DNA: TGTGCCAGCAGTTCAGGGGGCGATGGGGCCAACGTCCTGACTTTC. Its translation is CASSSGGDGANVLTF.